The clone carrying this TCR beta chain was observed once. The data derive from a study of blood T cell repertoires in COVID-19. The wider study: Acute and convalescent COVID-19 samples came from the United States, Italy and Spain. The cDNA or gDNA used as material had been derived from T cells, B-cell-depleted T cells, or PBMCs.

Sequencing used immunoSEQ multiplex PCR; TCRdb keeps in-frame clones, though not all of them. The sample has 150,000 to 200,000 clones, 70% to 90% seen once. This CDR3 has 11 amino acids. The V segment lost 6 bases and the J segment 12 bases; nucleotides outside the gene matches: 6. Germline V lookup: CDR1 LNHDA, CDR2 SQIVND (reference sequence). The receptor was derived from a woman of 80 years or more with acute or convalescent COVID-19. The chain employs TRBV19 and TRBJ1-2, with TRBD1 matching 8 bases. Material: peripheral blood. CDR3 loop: CASSSYRGNTF. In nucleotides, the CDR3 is TGTGCCAGTAGCTCATACAGGGGGAACACCTTC.